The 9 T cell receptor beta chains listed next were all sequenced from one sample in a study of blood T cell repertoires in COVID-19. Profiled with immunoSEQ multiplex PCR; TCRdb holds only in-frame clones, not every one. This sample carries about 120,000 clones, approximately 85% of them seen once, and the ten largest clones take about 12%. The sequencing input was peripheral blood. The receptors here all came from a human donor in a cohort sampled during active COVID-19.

The CDR3 DNA is TGTGCCAGCAGCCAAGATCTCCGGGGTACGCAGTATTTT. Translating it yields CASSQDLRGTQYF. The chain combines TRBV3-1 (or the pseudogene TRBV3-2) with TRBJ2-3; tentatively, D is TRBD2 (5 bases). The CDR3 contains 13 residues. V was pared by 0 bases and J by 8 bases, with 9 bases between. Germline CDR1 reads LGHDT; CDR2 reads YNNKEL (reference sequence).

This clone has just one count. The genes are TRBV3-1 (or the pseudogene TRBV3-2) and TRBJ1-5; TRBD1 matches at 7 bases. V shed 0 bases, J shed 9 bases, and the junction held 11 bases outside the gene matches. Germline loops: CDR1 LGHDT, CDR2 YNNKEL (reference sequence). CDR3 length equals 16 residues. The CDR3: CASSQDGVGRGMPQHF. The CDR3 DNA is TGTGCCAGCAGCCAAGATGGGGTTGGCAGGGGGATGCCCCAGCATTTT.

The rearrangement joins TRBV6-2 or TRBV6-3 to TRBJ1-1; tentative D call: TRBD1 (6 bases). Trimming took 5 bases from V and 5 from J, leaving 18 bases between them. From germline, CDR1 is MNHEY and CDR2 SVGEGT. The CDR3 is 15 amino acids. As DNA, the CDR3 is TGTGCCAGCAGTAACGGGGGGGCGGAGAGAACTGAAGCTTTCTTT. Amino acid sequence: CASSNGGAERTEAFF.

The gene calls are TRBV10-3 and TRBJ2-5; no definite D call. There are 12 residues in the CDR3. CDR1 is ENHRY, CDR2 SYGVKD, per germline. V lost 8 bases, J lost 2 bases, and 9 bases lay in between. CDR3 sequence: CAISSSQETQYF. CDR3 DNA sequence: TGTGCCATCTCGTCCAGTCAAGAGACCCAGTACTTC.

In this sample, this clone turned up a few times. This CDR3 is CASSPLPIRGDGYTF. As DNA, the CDR3 is TGTGCCAGCAGCCCCCTCCCCATCAGGGGTGATGGCTACACCTTC. J is TRBJ1-2 and V is TRBV11-2, with a weak D call TRBD1 (6 bases). The CDR3 covers 15 residues. Trimming cost V 5 bases and J 6 bases, with 19 bases left between them. CDR1 is SGHAT and CDR2 is FQNNGV in the germline V gene. The variable domain in full, completed from reference TRBV11-2 and TRBJ1-2, reads EAGVAQSPRYKIIEKRQSVAFWCNPISGHATLYWYQQILGQGPKLLIQFQNNGVVDDSQLPKDRFSAERLKGVDSTLKIQPAKLEDSAVYLCASSPLPIRGDGYTFGSGTRLTVV.

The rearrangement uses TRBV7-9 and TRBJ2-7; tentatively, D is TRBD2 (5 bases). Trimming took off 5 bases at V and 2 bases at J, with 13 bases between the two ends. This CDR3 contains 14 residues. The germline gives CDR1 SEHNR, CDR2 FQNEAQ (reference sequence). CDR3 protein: CASSKPDWTYEQYF. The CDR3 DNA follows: TGTGCCAGCAGCAAACCGGACTGGACCTACGAGCAGTACTTC.

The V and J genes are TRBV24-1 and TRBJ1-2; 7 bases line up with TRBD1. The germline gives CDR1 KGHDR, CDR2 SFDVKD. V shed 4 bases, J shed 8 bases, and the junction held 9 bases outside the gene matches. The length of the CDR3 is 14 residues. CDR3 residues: CATSDTSGGLGYTF. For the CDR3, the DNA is TGTGCCACCAGTGACACGTCAGGGGGGCTAGGCTACACCTTC.

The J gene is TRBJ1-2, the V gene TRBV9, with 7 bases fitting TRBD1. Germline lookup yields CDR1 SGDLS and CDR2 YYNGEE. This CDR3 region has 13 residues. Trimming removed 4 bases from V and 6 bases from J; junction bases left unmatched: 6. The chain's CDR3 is CASSPGQRDGYTF. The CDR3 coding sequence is TGTGCCAGCAGCCCGGGACAGAGAGATGGCTACACCTTC.

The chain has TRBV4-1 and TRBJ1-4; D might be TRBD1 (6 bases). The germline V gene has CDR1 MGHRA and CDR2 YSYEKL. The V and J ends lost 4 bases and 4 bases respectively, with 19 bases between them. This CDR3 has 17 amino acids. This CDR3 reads CASSRSGDTAFNEKLFF. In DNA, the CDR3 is TGCGCCAGCAGCCGATCTGGGGACACAGCATTTAATGAAAAACTGTTTTTT.